The 24 T cell receptor beta chains in this list originate from one sample, sequenced in a study of lymphopenia after photon versus proton radiotherapy. Libraries were prepared by immunoSEQ multiplex PCR; TCRdb keeps only in-frame clonotypes and omits some of them. The data contain approximately 71,000 clones, more than 75% of them seen just once; the ten biggest clones take up roughly 3%. The source was peripheral blood, collected from a patient treated with photon-based radiotherapy. These receptors all come from a woman between 65 and 79 years old with pancreatic cancer.

The J gene is TRBJ2-7, the V gene TRBV19; possible D gene TRBD1, 5 bases. V shed 6 bases and J shed 2 bases, with 17 bases lying between them. The germline V gene has CDR1 LNHDA and CDR2 SQIVND (reference sequence). The CDR3 consists of 15 residues. The CDR3 loop is CASSPSRAAAYEQYF. CDR3 in DNA: TGTGCCAGTAGCCCGAGCAGGGCCGCGGCCTACGAGCAGTACTTC.

The genes are TRBV19 and TRBJ2-7; TRBD2 agrees at 9 bases. Germline loops: CDR1 LNHDA, CDR2 SQIVND (reference sequence). CDR3 length equals 13 residues. J was trimmed by 6 bases and V by 4 bases; bases with no gene match: 4. The CDR3 region is CASSSGRAFEQYF. The CDR3 DNA sequence: TGTGCCAGTAGTAGCGGGAGGGCCTTCGAGCAGTACTTC.

The V call is TRBV7-6, the J call TRBJ2-5; D gene unclear. Trimming cost V 6 bases and J 4 bases, with 6 bases left between them. CDR3 length: 11 residues. CDR1 is SGHVS and CDR2 is FNYEAQ in the germline V gene. As DNA, the CDR3 is TGTGCCAGCAGGGCGCGAGAGACCCAGTACTTC. It yields the protein CASRARETQYF.

This chain connects TRBV20-1 to TRBJ1-4; D unclear. The CDR3 has 11 amino acids. V lost 0 bases and J 13 bases, leaving 9 bases between the germline ends. Germline V gene sequence: CDR1 DFQATT, CDR2 SNEGSKA (reference sequence). The CDR3 region has the DNA TGCAGTGCTAGAGATCCCCGGGGACTGTTTTTT. Translation gives CSARDPRGLFF.

This chain links TRBV15 with TRBJ2-5, with D uncertain. The V and J ends lost 1 base and 1 base respectively, with 4 bases between them. Germline CDR1 is LNHNV and CDR2 is YYDKDF (reference sequence). This CDR3 is built from 13 residues. CDR3 bases: TGTGCCACCAGCAGAGGTCCCCAAGAGACCCAGTACTTC. It encodes CATSRGPQETQYF.

The chain joins TRBV2 to TRBJ1-5; a weak D match, TRBD1 (5 bases). CDR1 and CDR2 (germline): SNHLY, FYNNEI. The CDR3 sequence is 14 residues long. V gave up 6 bases and J gave up 2 bases, with 11 bases separating them. The CDR3 region has the DNA TGTGCCAGCAGGGGACTGGGAGGCAATCAGCCCCAGCATTTT. It yields the protein CASRGLGGNQPQHF.

This clone was found a few times. The rearrangement joins TRBV2 to TRBJ2-2, with D unclear. The CDR3 contains 14 residues. CDR1 is SNHLY and CDR2 is FYNNEI in the germline V gene. Trimming shortened V by 4 bases and J by 2 bases, and 8 bases separated the two germline ends. The CDR3 protein is CASSAVGNTGELFF. Written as DNA, the CDR3 is TGTGCCAGCAGTGCTGTCGGTAACACCGGGGAGCTGTTTTTT.

The chain is built from TRBV2 and TRBJ1-6; possible D gene TRBD1, 5 bases. Germline V gene sequence: CDR1 SNHLY, CDR2 FYNNEI. The ends were cut back, 6 bases at V and 7 bases at J, with 13 bases in the middle. There are 14 residues in the CDR3. The CDR3 region has the DNA TGTGCCAGCAGACCAGGGTATGGGAATTCACCCCTCCACTTT. Translating gives CASRPGYGNSPLHF.

The V call is TRBV19, the J call TRBJ2-5; the match to TRBD1 covers 9 bases. V shed 6 bases and J 2 bases; nucleotides not matched to a gene: 4. Germline V CDR1 and CDR2: LNHDA, SQIVND (reference sequence). CDR3 length: 14 residues. DNA for the CDR3: TGTGCCAGTAGAGACAGGGGGTCACAAGAGACCCAGTACTTC. Translation gives CASRDRGSQETQYF.

This chain links TRBV7-2 with TRBJ2-1; weak D call: TRBD2 (5 bases). This CDR3 is built from 14 residues. Trimming removed 5 bases at V and 11 bases at J, with 19 bases between. CDR1 and CDR2 from the germline V gene are SGHTA and FQGNSA. In DNA form, the CDR3 reads TGTGCCAGCAGCGATCCCACAATTAGCGATCAGCAGTTCTTC. It translates to CASSDPTISDQQFF. Filled out from reference TRBV7-2 and TRBJ2-1, the complete variable domain reads GAGVSQSPSNKVTEKGKDVELRCDPISGHTALYWYRQSLGQGLEFLIYFQGNSAPDKSGLPSDRFSAERTGGSVSTLTIQRTQQEDSAVYLCASSDPTISDQQFFGPGTRLTVL.

V is TRBV5-4 and J is TRBJ2-4; 8 nucleotides agree with TRBD1. The CDR3 spans 15 residues. The V segment lost 2 bases and the J segment 6 bases; nucleotides outside the gene matches: 7. The germline CDR1 and CDR2 sequences are SGHNT and YYREEE (reference sequence). CDR3 in amino acids: CASSLPGGEGNIQYF. The CDR3 DNA sequence: TGTGCCAGCAGCTTACCAGGGGGCGAGGGAAACATTCAGTACTTC.

This clone was seen only a few times. This chain uses TRBV10-1 with TRBJ1-2; 8 bases align to TRBD1. Germline trimming cut 6 bases from V and 3 bases from J; bases unmatched to any gene: 9. Germline loops: CDR1 WNHNN, CDR2 SYGVQD (reference sequence). The CDR3 is 15 amino acids. The DNA for the CDR3 is TGCGCCAGCAGACCCGACAGGGGAATAGACTATGGCTACACCTTC. Amino acid sequence: CASRPDRGIDYGYTF.

This chain links TRBV9 with TRBJ2-1, with D perhaps being TRBD1 or TRBD2 (6 bases each). Per the germline V gene, CDR1 is SGDLS and CDR2 is YYNGEE. The CDR3 consists of 17 residues. V was shortened by 4 bases and J by 6 bases, with 23 bases between the two germline ends. The CDR3 DNA reads as TGTGCCAGCAGCTTTAGTGGGGGGCCGATTCGAGGCAATGAGCAGTTCTTC. This encodes CASSFSGGPIRGNEQFF.

The J gene is TRBJ1-2, the V gene TRBV5-1, with D perhaps TRBD1 (6 bases). V was pared by 7 bases and J by 8 bases, with 18 bases between. Germline V gene data show CDR1 as SGHRS and CDR2 as YFSETQ. The CDR3 has 13 amino acids. CDR3 nucleotide sequence: TGCGCCAGCCGATCCCTGGGGGCGGAAGGCTACACCTTC. This sequence encodes CASRSLGAEGYTF. The full variable domain, its missing parts supplied by reference TRBV5-1 and TRBJ1-2, is KAGVTQTPRYLIKTRGQQVTLSCSPISGHRSVSWYQQTPGQGLQFLFEYFSETQRNKGNFPGRFSGRQFSNSRSEMNVSTLELGDSALYLCASRSLGAEGYTFGSGTRLTVV.

Here the CDR3 DNA reads TGTGCCAGCAGGGGGTTGGGGGAAAAACTGTTTTTT. As protein: CASRGLGEKLFF. The chain couples TRBV27 to TRBJ1-4; D gene uncertain. With 6 bases removed from V and 8 bases from J, the gap between germline ends came to 10 bases. CDR1 and CDR2 (germline): MNHEY, SMNVEV (reference sequence). The CDR3 covers 12 residues.

The rearrangement links TRBV28 to TRBJ2-2; D possibly corresponds to TRBD2 (5 bases). Germline CDR1 and CDR2: MDHEN and SYDVKM. The CDR3 covers 17 residues. The ends were cut back, 2 bases at V and 3 bases at J, with 16 bases in the middle. The CDR3 sequence: CASSLDAMGAYTGELFF. In DNA form, the CDR3 reads TGTGCCAGCAGTTTAGACGCGATGGGAGCTTACACCGGGGAGCTGTTTTTT.

The rearrangement links TRBV7-9 to TRBJ2-1; D not certain. Germline CDR1 and CDR2: SEHNR and FQNEAQ (reference sequence). The CDR3 is 10 residues long. V dropped 5 bases and J dropped 10 bases, with 6 bases sitting between them. CDR3 nucleotide sequence: TGTGCCAGCAGCCACGAGGAGCAGTTCTTC. Translating it yields CASSHEEQFF.

This rearrangement joins TRBV7-3 to TRBJ2-7; D gene uncertain. The CDR3 is 15 residues long. The ends were cut back, 2 bases at V and 7 bases at J, with 18 bases in the middle. Germline values: CDR1 SGHTA, CDR2 FQGTGA. CDR3 in amino acids: CASSLVVAGDREQYF. The CDR3 coding sequence is TGTGCCAGCAGCTTAGTGGTAGCCGGCGATAGGGAGCAGTACTTC.

The gene calls are TRBV7-9 and TRBJ1-1, with D unresolved. This CDR3 spans 14 amino acids. The germline CDR1 and CDR2 sequences are SEHNR and FQNEAQ (reference sequence). Trimming removed 3 bases at V and 1 base at J, with 9 bases between. CDR3: CASSLKPTNTEAFF. The CDR3 DNA reads as TGTGCCAGCAGCTTGAAACCGACGAACACTGAAGCTTTCTTT. Supplemented by reference TRBV7-9 and TRBJ1-1, the full variable domain reads DTGVSQNPRHKITKRGQNVTFRCDPISEHNRLYWYRQTLGQGPEFLTYFQNEAQLEKSRLLSDRFSAERPKGSFSTLEIQRTEQGDSAMYLCASSLKPTNTEAFFGQGTRLTVV.

Here the CDR3 reads CASSSGTGPDYNEQFF. Here the CDR3 DNA reads TGTGCCAGCAGCTCAGGCACGGGACCCGACTACAATGAGCAGTTCTTC. The chain joins TRBV5-5 to TRBJ2-1; D may match TRBD1 or TRBD2 (5 bases each). There are 16 residues in the CDR3. Between the trimmed V and J ends, which lost 3 bases and 3 bases, there was a span of 16 bases. Germline assignment: CDR1 SGHKS and CDR2 YYEKEE (reference sequence).

V gene TRBV28 combines with J gene TRBJ1-1, with TRBD1 identical over 7 bases. CDR3 length: 16 residues. From germline, CDR1 is MDHEN and CDR2 SYDVKM. The V gene end was trimmed by 6 bases and the J gene end by 2 bases; junction bases not matched to a gene: 12. CDR3: CASRLPRQGPNTEAFF. CDR3 nucleotides: TGTGCCAGCAGGCTGCCGAGACAGGGACCAAACACTGAAGCTTTCTTT.

The rearrangement links TRBV30 to TRBJ1-6; unclear D gene. V dropped 4 bases and J dropped 4 bases, with 11 bases sitting between them. The CDR3 length is 14 residues. Germline loops: CDR1 GTSNPN, CDR2 SVGIG (reference sequence). The CDR3 region is CAWNQGSYNSPLHF. In nucleotides, the CDR3 is TGTGCCTGGAATCAAGGCAGTTATAATTCACCCCTCCACTTT.

The J gene is TRBJ1-2, the V gene TRBV30; D is undetermined. V was clipped by 2 bases and J by 2 bases, with 12 bases between them. Germline CDR1 GTSNPN, CDR2 SVGIG (reference sequence). This CDR3 has 14 residues. CDR3 region: CAWSSGGVNYGYTF. DNA of the CDR3: TGTGCCTGGAGTAGTGGAGGAGTAAACTATGGCTACACCTTC. The whole variable domain, remainder taken from reference TRBV30 and TRBJ1-2, is SQTIHQWPATLVQPVGSPLSLECTVEGTSNPNLYWYRQAAGRGLQLLFYSVGIGQISSEVPQNLSASRPQDRQFILSSKKLLLSDSGFYLCAWSSGGVNYGYTFGSGTRLTVV.

V gene TRBV9 combines with J gene TRBJ1-4; 8 nucleotides match TRBD1. V lost 3 bases to trimming and J lost 8 bases; unmatched junction nucleotides: 9. The CDR3 extends over 15 amino acids. Germline values: CDR1 SGDLS, CDR2 YYNGEE. The CDR3 loop is CASSGTTGVGEKLFF. CDR3 nucleotides: TGTGCCAGCAGCGGGACGACAGGGGTTGGGGAAAAACTGTTTTTT.